The 27 T cell receptor beta chains presented below share a single source sample, sequenced in a study of OX40 agonist ivuxolimab in advanced cancers. TCRdb's copy holds only in-frame clones and misses some; the assay was immunoSEQ multiplex PCR. The profile covers more than 100,000 clones, with around 93% appearing a single time and about 0.14% taken by the ten largest. Source: CD4+ or CD8+ T cells sorted from blood, taken in a trial of the OX40 agonist ivuxolimab. The source is an adult with an advanced solid tumor such as melanoma, head and neck, liver or kidney cancer.

The chain recombines TRBV7-3 with TRBJ1-4, with a possible D match to TRBD1 (5 bases). The CDR3 runs 18 residues. Trimming shortened V by 2 bases and J by 0 bases, and 16 bases separated the two germline ends. CDR1 is SGHTA, CDR2 FQGTGA, per germline. The chain's CDR3 is CASSLDPPKGPTNEKLFF. CDR3 bases: TGTGCCAGCAGCTTAGATCCACCGAAGGGGCCAACTAATGAAAAACTGTTTTTT.

The chain links TRBV5-7 to TRBJ1-2; maybe TRBD1 (5 bases). TRBV5-7 is annotated as an ORF whose role is uncertain. This CDR3 has 16 residues. V gave up 3 bases and J gave up 0 bases, with 15 bases separating them. For the CDR3, the DNA is TGTGCCAGCAGCTGGGGAACTCGGGGGGCTAACTATGGCTACACCTTC. Translation: CASSWGTRGANYGYTF.

This chain uses TRBV28 with TRBJ1-1; 8 bases line up with TRBD1. The germline CDR1 and CDR2 sequences are MDHEN and SYDVKM. The CDR3 is made up of 14 amino acids. The junction had 7 bases not matched to a gene; V was cut back by 6 bases and J by 4 bases. This CDR3 is CASRPGGKGTEAFF. The CDR3, as DNA: TGTGCCAGCAGGCCAGGGGGCAAGGGCACTGAAGCTTTCTTT.

The chain is built from TRBV6-5 and TRBJ2-2; a possible D gene is TRBD1 (5 bases). Germline-derived CDR1 and CDR2 are MNHEY and SVGAGI. The CDR3 is 14 residues long. V lost 6 bases to trimming and J lost 3 bases, with 11 bases between them. CDR3 region: CASSRQLYTGELFF. CDR3 nucleotides: TGTGCCAGCAGCCGACAGCTTTACACCGGGGAGCTGTTTTTT.

V is TRBV5-6 and J is TRBJ2-5, with TRBD2 matching 13 bases. With 3 bases clipped from V and 3 bases from J, the junction kept 8 bases outside the gene matches. Per germline, CDR1 SGHDT and CDR2 YYEEEE. The CDR3 runs 17 residues. The CDR3 nucleotides are TGTGCCAGCAGCTGGCGGACTAGCGGGAGAGTTGAAGAGACCCAGTACTTC. This encodes CASSWRTSGRVEETQYF. The complete variable domain, with remaining parts taken from reference TRBV5-6 and TRBJ2-5, reads DAGVTQSPTHLIKTRGQQVTLRCSPKSGHDTVSWYQQALGQGPQFIFQYYEEEERQRGNFPDRFSGHQFPNYSSELNVNALLLGDSALYLCASSWRTSGRVEETQYFGPGTRLLVL.

The genes are TRBV6-5 and TRBJ1-3; D is perhaps TRBD1 (6 bases). The germline V and J ends were trimmed by 2 bases and 4 bases, with 12 bases remaining between them. The CDR3 covers 15 residues. Germline V gene lookup returns CDR1 MNHEY and CDR2 SVGAGI. Here the CDR3 DNA reads TGTGCCAGCAGTTACGGGACACCGGGGGGAAACACCATATATTTT. It yields the protein CASSYGTPGGNTIYF.

The gene calls are TRBV7-3 and TRBJ2-1, with 8 bases fitting TRBD2. Unmatched junction bases numbered 12, after V lost 1 base and J lost 4 bases. The germline gives CDR1 SGHTA, CDR2 FQGTGA. The CDR3 is made up of 18 amino acids. The CDR3, as DNA: TGTGCCAGCAGCTTAAGCCCGTCGGGGGGGCAGGGTTACAATGAGCAGTTCTTC. Protein product: CASSLSPSGGQGYNEQFF.

The chain uses TRBV7-6 and TRBJ1-1; 10 bases agree with TRBD1. This CDR3 is built from 18 residues. V shed 5 bases, J shed 6 bases, and the junction held 18 bases outside the gene matches. The V gene's germline CDR1 is SGHVS and CDR2 FNYEAQ. This chain's CDR3 is CASSPTPGQGIAIPEAFF. DNA for the CDR3: TGTGCCAGCAGCCCAACGCCGGGACAGGGGATAGCGATCCCTGAAGCTTTCTTT.

J is TRBJ2-5 and V is TRBV28; the match to TRBD2 covers 10 bases. The CDR3 spans 16 residues. Germline V gene data show CDR1 as MDHEN and CDR2 as SYDVKM. The J segment lost 6 bases and the V segment lost 6 bases, leaving 13 bases of the junction unmatched. CDR3 DNA sequence: TGTGCCAGCAGCGACCCCCGACTAGCGGGTGAAAAGACCCAGTACTTC. Translation gives CASSDPRLAGEKTQYF.

The chain has TRBV28 and TRBJ1-1; 7 nucleotides align to TRBD1. The V gene end was trimmed by 7 bases and the J gene end by 2 bases; junction bases not matched to a gene: 10. Per germline, CDR1 MDHEN and CDR2 SYDVKM. The CDR3 totals 15 residues. CDR3 DNA: TGTGCCAGCACCGATTGGACAGGTGTTAACACTGAAGCTTTCTTT. Protein product: CASTDWTGVNTEAFF.

The chain recombines TRBV7-8 with TRBJ1-1; D perhaps matches TRBD1 (5 bases). This CDR3 spans 15 amino acids. The germline V gene has CDR1 SGHVS and CDR2 FQNEAQ. V was clipped by 2 bases and J by 1 base, with 11 bases between them. This CDR3 reads CASSLTGPGNTEAFF. In nucleotides, the CDR3 is TGTGCCAGCAGCTTAACGGGACCCGGGAACACTGAAGCTTTCTTT.

V gene TRBV7-2 combines with J gene TRBJ1-2, with TRBD1 identical over 9 bases. The length of the CDR3 is 17 residues. Germline CDR1 and CDR2: SGHTA and FQGNSA. After removal of 5 bases from V and 6 bases from J, the junction contained 16 bases not matched to a gene. CDR3 sequence: CASSTQGAKGRSDGYTF. The DNA of the CDR3 is TGTGCCAGCAGCACACAGGGGGCGAAGGGCCGTAGTGATGGCTACACCTTC.

In this sample, this clone turned up a few times. The chain has TRBV5-1 and TRBJ2-7, with 11 bases matching TRBD2. The J segment lost 3 bases and the V segment lost 1 base, leaving 0 bases of the junction unmatched. This CDR3 is built from 14 residues. Germline-derived CDR1 and CDR2 are SGHRS and YFSETQ. This CDR3 is CASSLTSGGYEQYF. The CDR3 coding sequence is TGCGCCAGCAGCTTGACTAGCGGGGGCTACGAGCAGTACTTC.

The chain has TRBV29-1 and TRBJ2-7; 10 bases line up with TRBD2. The germline gives CDR1 SQVTM, CDR2 ANQGSEA. The ends lost 4 bases at V and 0 bases at J; junction bases unmatched: 3. This CDR3 has 14 residues. CDR3 region: CSVAASGGSYEQYF. The CDR3 DNA is TGCAGCGTTGCTGCTAGCGGGGGCTCCTACGAGCAGTACTTC.

The V call is TRBV28, the J call TRBJ2-1; 11 bases are shared with TRBD2. J was trimmed by 3 bases and V by 4 bases; bases with no gene match: 8. The CDR3 loop spans 17 amino acids. CDR1 is MDHEN, CDR2 SYDVKM, per germline. In DNA form, the CDR3 reads TGTGCCAGCAGTTCCAACTCCGGGACTAGCGGCTACAATGAGCAGTTCTTC. Protein: CASSSNSGTSGYNEQFF.

J is TRBJ2-1 and V is TRBV5-1; weak D call: TRBD2 (6 bases). The CDR3 extends over 15 amino acids. Trimming left V 4 bases short and J 0 bases short, with 11 bases between. The V gene's germline CDR1 is SGHRS and CDR2 YFSETQ. The CDR3 DNA reads as TGCGCCAGCAGCCCGGGACTGAGCTCCTACAATGAGCAGTTCTTC. As protein: CASSPGLSSYNEQFF.

With respect to this clone: Within the sample, other DNA sequences also encode this same CDR3. J is TRBJ1-1 and V is TRBV9, with 7 bases aligning to TRBD1. After removal of 4 bases from V and 1 base from J, the junction contained 4 bases not matched to a gene. CDR3 length: 14 residues. CDR1 and CDR2 from the germline V gene are SGDLS and YYNGEE. DNA of the CDR3: TGTGCCAGCAGCCCACGGACAGGGAACACTGAAGCTTTCTTT. It codes for CASSPRTGNTEAFF.

The CDR3 loop reads CASSSQQGNEQFF. The CDR3 DNA reads as TGTGCCAGTAGTAGTCAACAGGGGAATGAGCAGTTCTTC. The rearrangement uses TRBV19 and TRBJ2-1; 7 nucleotides align to TRBD1. This CDR3 has 13 amino acids. CDR1 and CDR2 (germline): LNHDA, SQIVND (reference sequence). J was trimmed by 7 bases and V by 4 bases; bases with no gene match: 4. Full variable domain (remainder filled in from reference TRBV19 and TRBJ2-1): DGGITQSPKYLFRKEGQNVTLSCEQNLNHDAMYWYRQDPGQGLRLIYYSQIVNDFQKGDIAEGYSVSREKKESFPLTVTSAQKNPTAFYLCASSSQQGNEQFFGPGTRLTVL.

The V call is TRBV5-1, the J call TRBJ2-5; 7 nucleotides align to TRBD1. CDR1 is SGHRS and CDR2 is YFSETQ in the germline V gene. The V and J ends lost 4 bases and 2 bases, in that order; junction bases with no gene match: 2. CDR3 size: 13 residues. The CDR3 region is CASSPDRQETQYF. CDR3 bases: TGCGCCAGCAGCCCGGACAGGCAAGAGACCCAGTACTTC.

This clone was counted a single time. This chain connects TRBV19 to TRBJ2-1; 9 bases align to TRBD1. V was clipped by 1 base and J by 9 bases; unmatched bases: 13. The length of the CDR3 is 17 residues. Germline assignment: CDR1 LNHDA and CDR2 SQIVND (reference sequence). The CDR3 loop is CASSIARGGTGKSEQFF. The CDR3 coding sequence is TGTGCCAGTAGTATAGCCAGAGGCGGGACAGGGAAAAGTGAGCAGTTCTTC. The full variable domain, in which reference TRBV19 and TRBJ2-1 provide the parts outside the CDR3, is DGGITQSPKYLFRKEGQNVTLSCEQNLNHDAMYWYRQDPGQGLRLIYYSQIVNDFQKGDIAEGYSVSREKKESFPLTVTSAQKNPTAFYLCASSIARGGTGKSEQFFGPGTRLTVL.

The chain is built from TRBV11-2 and TRBJ1-6; D call uncertain. Germline V lookup: CDR1 SGHAT, CDR2 FQNNGV. The CDR3 runs 13 residues. V was cut by 2 bases and J by 11 bases, with 10 bases left in between. Here the CDR3 reads CASSLRAIPPLHF. The CDR3 coding sequence is TGTGCCAGCAGCTTAAGGGCCATTCCACCCCTCCACTTT. The full variable domain, rest sourced from reference TRBV11-2 and TRBJ1-6, is EAGVAQSPRYKIIEKRQSVAFWCNPISGHATLYWYQQILGQGPKLLIQFQNNGVVDDSQLPKDRFSAERLKGVDSTLKIQPAKLEDSAVYLCASSLRAIPPLHFGNGTRLTVT.

This chain connects TRBV19 to TRBJ1-5; 7 nucleotides line up with TRBD1. The CDR3 sequence is 16 residues long. The trim removed 7 bases at V and 4 bases at J, leaving 13 bases unmatched. Germline V lookup: CDR1 LNHDA, CDR2 SQIVND (reference sequence). The CDR3 loop reads CASIDSGTATNQPQHF. The CDR3 DNA is TGTGCCAGTATTGACTCCGGGACAGCCACGAATCAGCCCCAGCATTTT.

The genes are TRBV4-1 and TRBJ1-6; D perhaps matches TRBD1 (5 bases). The CDR3 is 17 amino acids. Trimming pared 5 bases from V and 0 bases from J, leaving 14 bases between. Per germline, CDR1 MGHRA and CDR2 YSYEKL. CDR3: CASSKGTASSYNSPLHF. The DNA of the CDR3 is TGCGCCAGCAGCAAAGGGACGGCGAGCTCCTATAATTCACCCCTCCACTTT.

The chain uses TRBV9 and TRBJ2-3; the D gene is possibly TRBD2 (5 bases). Trimming took 0 bases from V and 4 from J, leaving 12 bases between them. CDR3 length equals 15 residues. Germline CDR1 SGDLS, CDR2 YYNGEE. CDR3 sequence: CASSVALDFADTQYF. In DNA, the CDR3 is TGTGCCAGCAGCGTAGCTTTGGACTTCGCAGATACGCAGTATTTT.

The chain is built from TRBV15 and TRBJ1-2; 9 positions agree with TRBD1. This CDR3 region has 17 residues. The V segment lost 0 bases and the J segment 3 bases; nucleotides outside the gene matches: 8. Looked up from germline, CDR1 is LNHNV and CDR2 is YYDKDF (reference sequence). CDR3 sequence: CATSRDGTGNVDYGYTF. DNA of the CDR3: TGTGCCACCAGCAGAGACGGGACAGGGAACGTTGACTATGGCTACACCTTC.

The chain combines TRBV20-1 with TRBJ2-1; D is possibly TRBD2 (6 bases). V lost 3 bases and J lost 16, with 10 bases in between. CDR3 size: 9 residues. Germline assignment: CDR1 DFQATT and CDR2 SNEGSKA (reference sequence). Here the CDR3 reads CSAREGGFF. DNA for the CDR3: TGCAGTGCTAGGGAGGGCGGTTTCTTC.

The CDR3 protein is CASSLARPGGQKEDTQYF. The CDR3 nucleotides are TGCGCCAGCAGCTTAGCTAGACCGGGAGGACAAAAGGAAGATACGCAGTATTTT. V gene TRBV5-1 combines with J gene TRBJ2-3, with 7 nucleotides matching TRBD2. Trimming at V came to 2 bases and at J to 5 bases, leaving 17 bases not matched to a gene. CDR1 is SGHRS, CDR2 YFSETQ, per germline. This CDR3 region has 18 residues.